The TCR beta chain under discussion was sequenced for a study of T cell responses to AZD1222 COVID-19 vaccine. About the study: Second-dose intervals near 4 or 12 weeks were combined.

The length of the CDR3 is 13 residues. Per germline, CDR1 KGHDR and CDR2 SFDVKD. Losses at the gene ends were 8 bases for V and 8 bases for J; bases not matched to a gene: 9. The data were produced by immunoSEQ multiplex PCR, yet TCRdb's version contains in-frame clones alone and is incomplete. The profile shows more than 85,000 clones, roughly 90% of them singletons. The material was peripheral blood, obtained on day 0 of AZD1222 vaccination. The rearrangement uses TRBV24-1 and TRBJ1-2, with 8 bases that match TRBD1. The origin of this receptor is an adult in good health. Written as DNA, the CDR3 is TGTGCCACCACCGCCGGACAGGGTGAAGGCTACACCTTC. Translation: CATTAGQGEGYTF.